The T cell receptor (beta chain) described here comes from a study of CD4 T cells in relation to SARS-CoV-2 and coronaviruses. The wider study: TCR beta CDR3s were sequenced after roughly 10-day antigen culture of PBMCs. No peptide or an HIV-1 Nef peptide pool served as negative control. Study-level points and caveats: Crossreactive clones expanded significantly less to SARS-CoV-2 than monoreactive clones.

TCRdb keeps only in-frame clones here, not all; method: immunoSEQ multiplex PCR. The table shows about 26,000 clones, with roughly 73% occurring only once. Per germline, CDR1 SGHAT and CDR2 FQNNGV. This CDR3 spans 16 amino acids. V was pared by 2 bases and J by 2 bases, with 3 bases of the junction left unmatched. CD4+ T cells from unexposed donors were obtained before the COVID-19 pandemic (2011-2018). Isolation of CD4+ T cells took place after about 10 days in culture. As cell numbers allowed, unexposed-donor CD4+ T cells faced SARS-CoV-2 S/N and four cold-coronavirus spikes. Details on this clone: The antigen remains undetermined.

The chain couples TRBV11-2 to TRBJ2-1, with TRBD2 matching 10 bases. The sequence was obtained from a human donor in good health. What was sequenced was CD4+ T cells from PBMCs, cultured in vitro. The CDR3: CASSLFLAGAYNEQFF. For the CDR3, the DNA is TGTGCCAGCAGCTTATTCCTAGCGGGGGCCTACAATGAGCAGTTCTTC.